This T cell receptor (beta chain) came from a study of T cells in Graves' hyperthyroidism and ophthalmopathy. Study-wide results and limits: Ophthalmopathy was told apart from stable hyperthyroidism by a 13 V-J model. Among clonotypes expanded in thyroid above 0.001, most were also found in blood.

Amplified regions were TCR beta CDR3 sequences from RNA transcripts. The HTBI primer set drove a first-round RT-PCR of the TCR CDR3. MiXCR, run by TCRdb on the multiplex PCR reads, gives a single entry per CDR3 protein. The profile shows over 350,000 distinct CDR3 sequences, roughly 14% of them singletons. The CDR3 totals 13 residues. The V and J ends lost 0 bases and 4 bases respectively, with 9 bases between them. In germline, CDR1 is DFQATT, CDR2 SNEGSKA (reference sequence). This clonotype has a count of ten or more. No antigen is known for it. The J gene is TRBJ1-2, the V gene TRBV20-1; D is unclear. Sequencing was performed on blood. This receptor was taken from a man younger than 35 with Graves' ophthalmopathy. The CDR3 loop is CSARDLSIYGYTF. The DNA for the CDR3 is TGCAGTGCTAGAGATCTTAGCATCTATGGCTACACCTTC.